This T cell receptor beta chain was captured by sequencing in a study of T cell responses to AZD1222 COVID-19 vaccine (dated by TCRdb to the early 2020s). Notes on the research overall: TCR sequencing covered 230 or so trial participants: about 210 given two doses of AZD1222 and 26 given two doses of MenACWY control vaccine. Trial participants were enrolled by age into subgroups of 18-55, 56-69 and 70-plus years, and around 140, 26 and 57 TCR-sequenced participants, respectively, were included in these subgroups.

As concerns this clone: Its target antigen remains unknown. Per-base qualities were not stored, and no clone one base away is much larger.

Its CDR3 holds 15 amino acids, cysteine through phenylalanine. Here the CDR3 DNA is all that survives: 45 bases in frame from base 1. Trimming at the junction amounts to 5 bases on V and 5 bases on J, and the germline ends lie 19 bases apart. CDR1 SEHNR and CDR2 FQNEAQ are derived from the germline V gene (reference sequence). Broad study findings and their caveats: A significant rise in spike-specific TCR breadth and depth was observed after two AZD1222 doses relative to day 0 and relative to MenACWY recipients. Because no day 14 peak-response samples were available, the repertoires could be characterized only after the peak T cell response. CD4 TCRs associated with the vaccine covered the entire spike protein, and the dominant responses were in regions 160-218 and 743-854. Participants were mostly white British and included more females than males, and it was suggested by the authors that clonal diversity may have been underestimated. Conclusions about previously exposed vaccinees were limited because only a handful of AZD1222 recipients were SARS-CoV-2 seropositive at baseline. Reportedly, close to half of the unique spike-specific TCRs recognized epitopes lying outside the regions that are mutated in the B.1.351 and B.1.1.7 variants. In the small 56-69-year group, the increase in depth fell short of significance, most likely because of low power.

The CDR3 regions of human TCRbeta chains were analyzed by immunosequencing. The paper's processing steps were these. TCRs in the repertoires were compared against a reference library of SARS-CoV-2-specific TCRs that had been generated with the MIRA antigen-specificity platform. Breadth meant the fraction of unique TCRs that were SARS-CoV-2-associated, whereas depth meant the fraction of total T cells that were SARS-CoV-2-associated. Each spike-specific TCR was assigned to its reactive spike region and to a CD4 or CD8 class using the MIRA data. Log10-transformed breadth and depth values were compared by one-way ANOVA with Sidak's multiple comparisons tests. The clones in this table, taken by TCRdb from immuneACCESS, are in-frame only. Not every clone is retained; where verified, under half of the shortfall comes from an unresolved V gene, and the cause of the rest is unknown. The V and J calls and clone size come from that table; D and trimming were worked out from the DNA. The sample table lists about 46,000 clones, 70% to 90% of them with a count of one. 0.9% to 1.2% of the sample is held by the ten biggest clonotypes.

The label giving this sample's time point can be read as: about 28 days (+/-7) after the second vaccine dose. AZD1222 recipients given second doses at about 4 weeks or at about 12 weeks were pooled, since spike-specific TCR depth and breadth were not found to differ between the two schedules. Samples from vaccinated people were obtained from the UK trials COV001 and COV002, which included a single-blind randomized controlled phase 2/3 trial of AZD1222 (ChAdOx1 nCoV-19) in healthy adults. For TCRbeta chain sequencing, PBMC samples from trial participants were taken at day 0 and at day 28 after the second dose.

Sample: peripheral blood, taken 28 days after the second AZD1222 dose. This receptor was identified in an adult who received the AZD1222 COVID-19 vaccine. The sequence joins TRBV7-9 to TRBJ2-7, with a weak D call of TRBD1 (5 bases match). For the CDR3, the sequence is CASSSQGRWQNEQYF. The nucleotide sequence is given as TGTGCCAGCAGCAGCCAGGGCAGGTGGCAAAACGAGCAGTACTTC.